One sample yielded the 4 T cell receptor beta chains listed below, sequenced in a study of cytomegalovirus exposure and HLA in healthy donors. PCR was performed using 60 Vbeta and 13 Jbeta primers. Repertoires were generated with immunoSEQ multiplex PCR, while TCRdb's copy carries only in-frame clones and drops some. Here the sample spans 150,000 to 200,000 clones, about four fifths being singletons. The sample taken for sequencing was PBMCs. These receptors came from a woman in her thirties or forties in good health and CMV-seronegative.

The chain has TRBV29-1 and TRBJ1-1; D ambiguous. The CDR3 is 10 residues long. CDR1 SQVTM and CDR2 ANQGSEA come from the germline V gene. Trimming cost V 6 bases and J 10 bases, with 12 bases left between them. This CDR3 is CSVGEGGAFF. The DNA of the CDR3 is TGCAGCGTCGGGGAGGGAGGAGCTTTCTTT.

The chain combines TRBV6-1 with TRBJ1-1; 8 bases line up with TRBD1. Per germline, CDR1 MNHNS and CDR2 SASEGT. The J segment lost 0 bases and the V segment lost 2 bases, leaving 5 bases of the junction unmatched. The CDR3 has 16 residues. The CDR3 reads CASSESSGQVNTEAFF. The CDR3 nucleotides are TGTGCCAGCAGTGAAAGTTCGGGACAGGTGAACACTGAAGCTTTCTTT.

The chain combines TRBV7-3 with TRBJ2-1, with a weak D call TRBD2 (6 bases). Per germline, CDR1 SGHTA and CDR2 FQGTGA. CDR3 length equals 20 residues. The V gene lost 7 bases and the J gene lost 7 bases, with 35 bases spanning the gap. The CDR3 nucleotides read TGTGCCAGCATGAAATACCGATCGGGGGACCCATCGAAAGCGTGGAATGAGCAGTTCTTC. Translation: CASMKYRSGDPSKAWNEQFF.

V gene TRBV30 combines with J gene TRBJ2-2; 7 bases match TRBD1. Germline V CDR1 and CDR2: GTSNPN, SVGIG (reference sequence). The junction had 6 bases not matched to a gene; V was cut back by 7 bases and J by 1 base. The CDR3 consists of 14 residues. The CDR3 nucleotides are TGTGCCTCGGCTGGGGACAGGAACACCGGGGAGCTGTTTTTT. As protein: CASAGDRNTGELFF. Filled out from reference TRBV30 and TRBJ2-2, the complete variable domain reads SQTIHQWPATLVQPVGSPLSLECTVEGTSNPNLYWYRQAAGRGLQLLFYSVGIGQISSEVPQNLSASRPQDRQFILSSKKLLLSDSGFYLCASAGDRNTGELFFGEGSRLTVL.